The 18 T cell receptor beta chains below were found in one sample sequenced in a study of lymphopenia after photon versus proton radiotherapy. Profiled with immunoSEQ multiplex PCR; TCRdb holds only in-frame clones, not every one. The table includes 65,000 to 85,000 clones, about nine tenths detected once. Here the sequenced sample was peripheral blood, taken from a patient treated with photon-based radiotherapy. The receptors stem from a woman in her forties with cholangiocarcinoma.

The CDR3 coding sequence is TGCGCCAGCAGCCCGATACGACAGTTTGGAGATACGCAGTATTTT. Protein sequence: CASSPIRQFGDTQYF. The V and J genes are TRBV5-1 and TRBJ2-3, with D tentatively TRBD1 (5 bases). The length of the CDR3 is 15 residues. V was shortened by 4 bases and J by 5 bases, with 17 bases between the two germline ends. Germline assignment: CDR1 SGHRS and CDR2 YFSETQ.

V and J are TRBV6-5 and TRBJ2-1; TRBD2 agrees at 11 bases. This CDR3 region has 13 residues. Germline V lookup: CDR1 MNHEY, CDR2 SVGAGI. V was clipped by 10 bases and J by 8 bases; unmatched bases: 7. CDR3 DNA sequence: TGTGCCACCTCGGGACTAGCGGACCATGAGCAGTTCTTC. The encoded protein is CATSGLADHEQFF.

V and J are TRBV18 and TRBJ2-5, with no clear D. V lost 1 base and J 4 bases, leaving 10 bases between the germline ends. CDR3 length: 14 residues. Germline V gene lookup returns CDR1 KGHSH and CDR2 LQKENI. The CDR3 DNA reads TGTGCCAGCTCACCACATCGCTGGGGAGAGACCCAGTACTTC. Residues: CASSPHRWGETQYF.

The chain combines TRBV19 with TRBJ2-3; TRBD2 might be the D (6 bases). CDR1 is LNHDA, CDR2 SQIVND, per germline (reference sequence). V was shortened by 2 bases and J by 4 bases, with 16 bases between the two germline ends. CDR3 length equals 16 residues. The CDR3 DNA reads as TGTGCCAGTAGTATAAGTATGGGACTGGGATCAGATACGCAGTATTTT. Translated, it gives CASSISMGLGSDTQYF.

This clone was observed a few times. CDR3 coding DNA: TGTGCCAGCTCACAGACGGTAGCAGGGAATATCTACGAGCAGTACTTC. Its translation: CASSQTVAGNIYEQYF. This chain links TRBV18 with TRBJ2-7, with a tentative D call TRBD1 (5 bases). CDR3 length equals 16 residues. The ends were cut back, 4 bases at V and 3 bases at J, with 19 bases in the middle. From germline, CDR1 is KGHSH and CDR2 LQKENI.

This rearrangement joins TRBV9 to TRBJ2-3; 10 nucleotides agree with TRBD2. Germline V gene data show CDR1 as SGDLS and CDR2 as YYNGEE. The length of the CDR3 is 16 residues. After removal of 0 bases from V and 4 bases from J, the junction contained 5 bases not matched to a gene. The CDR3 region is CASSVAASGSSDTQYF. The CDR3 region has the DNA TGTGCCAGCAGCGTAGCGGCTAGCGGGAGTTCAGATACGCAGTATTTT.

This clone was recorded once. The V call is TRBV15, the J call TRBJ2-5; tentative D call: TRBD2 (6 bases). V lost 0 bases and J lost 6, with 17 bases in between. The CDR3 has 16 residues. The V gene's germline CDR1 is LNHNV and CDR2 YYDKDF (reference sequence). This CDR3 reads CATSRDFRGIEQTQYF. CDR3 DNA sequence: TGTGCCACCAGCAGAGATTTTCGGGGGATAGAGCAGACCCAGTACTTC.

The chain is built from TRBV5-4 and TRBJ2-7; 7 bases line up with TRBD1. In germline, CDR1 is SGHNT, CDR2 YYREEE (reference sequence). The CDR3 sequence is 15 residues long. J was trimmed by 1 base and V by 5 bases; bases with no gene match: 9. The CDR3 loop reads CASSGPGQISYEQYF. In nucleotides, the CDR3 is TGTGCCAGCAGTGGACCGGGACAGATATCCTACGAGCAGTACTTC.

The V call is TRBV27, the J call TRBJ2-7; no definite D call. Germline values: CDR1 MNHEY, CDR2 SMNVEV (reference sequence). The CDR3 has 14 amino acids. The V gene lost 5 bases and the J gene lost 1 base, with 12 bases spanning the gap. This CDR3 is CASSPALGSYEQYF. In nucleotides, the CDR3 is TGTGCCAGCAGTCCGGCGTTGGGTTCCTACGAGCAGTACTTC.

The rearrangement links TRBV5-4 to TRBJ2-2, with TRBD2 matching over 13 bases. The germline V gene encodes CDR1 SGHNT and CDR2 YYREEE (reference sequence). Trimming removed 2 bases from V and 0 bases from J; junction bases left unmatched: 7. The CDR3 is 19 residues long. The CDR3 protein is CASSLMGLAGIANTGELFF. The CDR3, as DNA: TGTGCCAGCAGCTTAATGGGACTAGCGGGGATCGCGAACACCGGGGAGCTGTTTTTT.

CDR3 region: CASSLDRGLEYTEAFF. The CDR3 coding sequence is TGTGCCAGCAGCCTAGACAGGGGGCTGGAGTACACTGAAGCTTTCTTT. This rearrangement joins TRBV7-9 to TRBJ1-1; 10 bases agree with TRBD1. The length of the CDR3 is 16 residues. V dropped 5 bases and J dropped 3; count of bases not matched to a gene: 9. The germline gives CDR1 SEHNR, CDR2 FQNEAQ (reference sequence).

The sample holds one count of this clone. The J gene is TRBJ2-7, the V gene TRBV18, with a tentative D call TRBD1 (5 bases). V was cut by 2 bases and J by 0 bases, with 17 bases left in between. This CDR3 has 17 residues. The V gene's germline CDR1 is KGHSH and CDR2 LQKENI. The CDR3 DNA is TGTGCCAGCTCACCAATATCGTCACAGGCAAGCTCCTACGAGCAGTACTTC. Its protein is CASSPISSQASSYEQYF. The full variable domain, with the rest looked up from reference TRBV18 and TRBJ2-7, is NAGVMQNPRHLVRRRGQEARLRCSPMKGHSHVYWYRQLPEEGLKFMVYLQKENIIDESGMPKERFSAEFPKEGPSILRIQQVVRGDSAAYFCASSPISSQASSYEQYFGPGTRLTVT.

In nucleotides, the CDR3 is TGTGCCACTAAAGGGGGCACTGAAGCTTTCTTT. The encoded protein is CATKGGTEAFF. The chain is built from TRBV19 and TRBJ1-1; maybe TRBD1 (6 bases). V lost 10 bases to trimming and J lost 4 bases, with 10 bases between them. The CDR3 is made up of 11 amino acids. CDR1 and CDR2 (germline): LNHDA, SQIVND (reference sequence).

This clone has only one observation. The chain joins TRBV6-6 to TRBJ1-6; D uncertain. Germline V lookup: CDR1 MNHNY, CDR2 SVGAGI (reference sequence). The CDR3 totals 15 residues. Trimming stripped 7 bases from V and 10 bases from J, with 20 bases between. CDR3 amino acids: CASIRTGQVRSPLHF. Written as DNA, the CDR3 is TGTGCCAGCATCCGAACCGGGCAAGTGCGATCACCCCTCCACTTT.

This chain links TRBV7-3 with TRBJ2-1; perhaps TRBD2 as D (6 bases). This CDR3 spans 11 amino acids. Germline V CDR1 and CDR2: SGHTA, FQGTGA. Trimming removed 6 bases at V and 9 bases at J, with 9 bases between. The CDR3 DNA follows: TGTGCCAGCAGATCCGGGGGTGAGCAGTTCTTC. It is translated as CASRSGGEQFF.

The chain joins TRBV5-4 to TRBJ2-7; TRBD1 is a possible D gene (5 bases). Germline lookup yields CDR1 SGHNT and CDR2 YYREEE (reference sequence). V lost 6 bases and J lost 0, with 13 bases in between. CDR3 length: 14 amino acids. DNA of the CDR3: TGTGCCAGCACCGGCACAGGTAGCTCCTACGAGCAGTACTTC. It specifies CASTGTGSSYEQYF. Based on the CDR3 plus reference TRBV5-4 and TRBJ2-7, the full variable domain is ETGVTQSPTHLIKTRGQQVTLRCSSQSGHNTVSWYQQALGQGPQFIFQYYREEENGRGNFPPRFSGLQFPNYSSELNVNALELDDSALYLCASTGTGSSYEQYFGPGTRLTVT.

The V and J genes are TRBV30 and TRBJ1-2; unclear D gene. CDR1 GTSNPN and CDR2 SVGIG come from the germline V gene (reference sequence). V was clipped by 1 base and J by 4 bases, with 4 bases between them. CDR3 length: 11 residues. The DNA for the CDR3 is TGTGCCTGGAGTGGTTTCTATGGCTACACCTTC. Translation: CAWSGFYGYTF.

The rearrangement joins TRBV4-1 to TRBJ1-2; 9 bases fit TRBD1. The trim removed 0 bases at V and 3 bases at J, leaving 14 bases unmatched. CDR1 and CDR2 from the germline V gene are MGHRA and YSYEKL. The CDR3 has 19 amino acids. CDR3 nucleotide sequence: TGCGCCAGCAGCCAAGAGGGGAGCCGGGACAGGGTTCCCTACTATGGCTACACCTTC. Its protein is CASSQEGSRDRVPYYGYTF.